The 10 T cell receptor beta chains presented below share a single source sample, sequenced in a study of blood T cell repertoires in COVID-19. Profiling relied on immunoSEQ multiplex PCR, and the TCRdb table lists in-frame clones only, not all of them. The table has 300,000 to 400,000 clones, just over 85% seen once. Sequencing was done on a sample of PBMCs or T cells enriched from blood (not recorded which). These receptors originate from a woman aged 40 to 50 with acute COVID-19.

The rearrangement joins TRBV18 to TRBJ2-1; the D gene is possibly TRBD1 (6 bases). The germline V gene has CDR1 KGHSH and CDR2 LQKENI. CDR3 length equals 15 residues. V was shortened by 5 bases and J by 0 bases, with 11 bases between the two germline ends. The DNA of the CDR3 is TGTGCCAGCTCAACCGGACAGTCCTCCTACAATGAGCAGTTCTTC. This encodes CASSTGQSSYNEQFF.

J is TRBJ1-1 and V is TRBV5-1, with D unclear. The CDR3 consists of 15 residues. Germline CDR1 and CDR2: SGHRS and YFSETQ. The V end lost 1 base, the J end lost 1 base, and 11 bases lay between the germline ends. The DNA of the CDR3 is TGCGCCAGCAGCTTGTTCGAGGGAAAGAACACTGAAGCTTTCTTT. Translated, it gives CASSLFEGKNTEAFF. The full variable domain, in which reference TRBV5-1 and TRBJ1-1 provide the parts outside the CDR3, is KAGVTQTPRYLIKTRGQQVTLSCSPISGHRSVSWYQQTPGQGLQFLFEYFSETQRNKGNFPGRFSGRQFSNSRSEMNVSTLELGDSALYLCASSLFEGKNTEAFFGQGTRLTVV.

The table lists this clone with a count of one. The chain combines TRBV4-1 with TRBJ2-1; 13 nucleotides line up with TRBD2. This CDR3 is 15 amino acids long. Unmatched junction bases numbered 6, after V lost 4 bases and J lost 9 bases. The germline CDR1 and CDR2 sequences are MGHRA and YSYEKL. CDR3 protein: CASSPLAGGHTEQFF. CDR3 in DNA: TGCGCCAGCAGCCCACTAGCGGGGGGGCATACTGAGCAGTTCTTC.

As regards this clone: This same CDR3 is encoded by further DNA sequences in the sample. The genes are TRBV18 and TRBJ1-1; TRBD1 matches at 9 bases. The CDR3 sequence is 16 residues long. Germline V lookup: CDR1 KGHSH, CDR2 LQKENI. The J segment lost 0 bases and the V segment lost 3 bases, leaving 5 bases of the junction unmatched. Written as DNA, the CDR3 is TGTGCCAGCTCACCGGGGACAGGGAAGCTGAACACTGAAGCTTTCTTT. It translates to CASSPGTGKLNTEAFF.

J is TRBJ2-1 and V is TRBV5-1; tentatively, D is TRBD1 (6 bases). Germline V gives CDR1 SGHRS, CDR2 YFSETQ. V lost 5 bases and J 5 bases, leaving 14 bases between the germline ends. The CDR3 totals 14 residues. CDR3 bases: TGCGCCAGCAGAGGGACATACGGAAACAATGAGCAGTTCTTC. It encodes CASRGTYGNNEQFF.

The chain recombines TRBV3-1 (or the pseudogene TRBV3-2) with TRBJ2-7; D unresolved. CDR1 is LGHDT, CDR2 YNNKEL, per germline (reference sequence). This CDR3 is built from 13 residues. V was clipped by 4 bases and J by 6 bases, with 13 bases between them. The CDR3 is CASSPRLEGEQYF. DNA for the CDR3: TGTGCCAGCAGCCCTCGGCTAGAAGGCGAGCAGTACTTC.

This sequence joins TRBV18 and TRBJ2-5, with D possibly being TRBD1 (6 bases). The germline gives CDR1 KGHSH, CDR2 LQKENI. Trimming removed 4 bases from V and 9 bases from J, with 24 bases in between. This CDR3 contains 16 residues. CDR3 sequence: CASSRGAGATGLSQYF. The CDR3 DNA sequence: TGTGCCAGCTCACGGGGAGCAGGGGCGACAGGTTTGTCCCAGTACTTC.

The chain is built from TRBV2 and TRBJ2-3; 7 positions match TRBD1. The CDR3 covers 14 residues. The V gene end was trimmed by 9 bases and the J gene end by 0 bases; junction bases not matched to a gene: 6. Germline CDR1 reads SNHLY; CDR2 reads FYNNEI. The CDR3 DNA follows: TGTGCCAGAAAGGGACAGCGGAGCACAGATACGCAGTATTTT. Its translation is CARKGQRSTDTQYF.

CDR3 DNA: TGCAGCGGAAAGGTTGGGGGGTCCTACAATGAGCAGTTCTTC. Residues: CSGKVGGSYNEQFF. The chain carries TRBV29-1 and TRBJ2-1, with D maybe TRBD2 (6 bases). This CDR3 has 14 residues. V shed 7 bases and J shed 1 base, with 14 bases lying between them. The V gene's germline CDR1 is SQVTM and CDR2 ANQGSEA.

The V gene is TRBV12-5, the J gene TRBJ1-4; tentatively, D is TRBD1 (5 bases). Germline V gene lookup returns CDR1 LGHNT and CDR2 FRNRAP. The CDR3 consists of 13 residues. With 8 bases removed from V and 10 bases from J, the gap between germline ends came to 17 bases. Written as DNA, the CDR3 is TGTGCTAGTTCCGCGACGGGGGTGGGAAAACTGTTTTTT. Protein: CASSATGVGKLFF.